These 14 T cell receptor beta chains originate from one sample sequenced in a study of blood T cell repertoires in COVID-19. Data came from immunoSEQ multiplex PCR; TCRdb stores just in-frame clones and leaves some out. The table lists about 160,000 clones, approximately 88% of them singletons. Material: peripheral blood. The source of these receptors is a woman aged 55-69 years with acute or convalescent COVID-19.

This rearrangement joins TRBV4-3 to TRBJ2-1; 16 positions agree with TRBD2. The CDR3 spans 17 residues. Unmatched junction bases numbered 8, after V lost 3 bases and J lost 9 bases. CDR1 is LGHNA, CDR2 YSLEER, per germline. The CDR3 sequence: CASSQGTSGGAGSEQFF. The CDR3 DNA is TGCGCCAGCAGCCAGGGGACTAGCGGGGGGGCCGGGAGTGAGCAGTTCTTC.

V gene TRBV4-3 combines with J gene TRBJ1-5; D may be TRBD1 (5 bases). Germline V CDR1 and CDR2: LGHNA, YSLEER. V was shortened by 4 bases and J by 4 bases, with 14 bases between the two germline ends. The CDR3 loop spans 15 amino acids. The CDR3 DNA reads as TGCGCCAGCAGCCCACGACTGGGGGGGAATCAGCCCCAGCATTTT. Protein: CASSPRLGGNQPQHF.

The CDR3, as DNA: TGCAGTGCTAGTCCTTCCCCCGGGACAGACGCCTATGGCTACACCTTC. Protein sequence: CSASPSPGTDAYGYTF. The chain carries TRBV20-1 and TRBJ1-2, with 7 bases matching TRBD1. Germline assignment: CDR1 DFQATT and CDR2 SNEGSKA (reference sequence). With 3 bases clipped from V and 4 bases from J, the junction kept 14 bases outside the gene matches. This CDR3 is built from 16 residues.

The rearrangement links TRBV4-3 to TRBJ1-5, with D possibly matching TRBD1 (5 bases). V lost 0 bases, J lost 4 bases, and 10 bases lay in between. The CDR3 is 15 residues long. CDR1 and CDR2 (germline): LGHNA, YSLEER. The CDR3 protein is CASSQDGGANQPQHF. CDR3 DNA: TGCGCCAGCAGCCAAGATGGAGGGGCGAATCAGCCCCAGCATTTT.

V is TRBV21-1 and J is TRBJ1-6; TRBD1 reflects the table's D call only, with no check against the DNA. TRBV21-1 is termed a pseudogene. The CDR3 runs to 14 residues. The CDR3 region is CASRQVRTRFPLHF. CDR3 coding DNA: TGTGCCAGCAGACAGGTAAGAACGCGGTTTCCCCTCCACTTT.

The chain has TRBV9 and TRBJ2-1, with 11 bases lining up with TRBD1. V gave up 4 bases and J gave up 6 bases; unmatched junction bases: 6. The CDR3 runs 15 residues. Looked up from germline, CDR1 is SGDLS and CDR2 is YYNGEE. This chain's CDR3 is CASSSRDRGVNEQFF. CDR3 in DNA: TGTGCCAGCAGCTCCCGGGACAGGGGGGTCAATGAGCAGTTCTTC.

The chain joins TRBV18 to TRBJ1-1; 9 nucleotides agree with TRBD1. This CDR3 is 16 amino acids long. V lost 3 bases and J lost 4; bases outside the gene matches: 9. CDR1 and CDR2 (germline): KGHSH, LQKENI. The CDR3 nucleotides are TGTGCCAGCTCACCCGGGACAGGGTCTGGTAGCACTGAAGCTTTCTTT. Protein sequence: CASSPGTGSGSTEAFF.

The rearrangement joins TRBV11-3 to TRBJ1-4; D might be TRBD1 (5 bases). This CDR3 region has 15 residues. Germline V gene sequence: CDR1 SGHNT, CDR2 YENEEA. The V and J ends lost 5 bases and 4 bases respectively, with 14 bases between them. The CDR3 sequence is CASSPLGLINEKLFF. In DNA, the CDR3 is TGTGCCAGCAGCCCTTTGGGACTGATTAATGAAAAACTGTTTTTT.

CDR3 nucleotides: TGTGCCACCAGTGCGGGGACAGTTAGTGGCGAGCAGTACTTC. This encodes CATSAGTVSGEQYF. The V and J genes are TRBV24-1 and TRBJ2-7; 7 nucleotides agree with TRBD1. V dropped 5 bases and J dropped 6; count of bases not matched to a gene: 9. The germline gives CDR1 KGHDR, CDR2 SFDVKD. CDR3 length equals 14 residues.

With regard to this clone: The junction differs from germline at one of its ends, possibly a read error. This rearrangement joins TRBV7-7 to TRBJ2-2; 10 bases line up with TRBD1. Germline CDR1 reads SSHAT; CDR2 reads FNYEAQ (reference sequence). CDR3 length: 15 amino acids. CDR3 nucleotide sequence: TGTGCTAGCAGCGGACAGGGGGCGAACACCGGGGAGCTGTTTTTT. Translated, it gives CASSGQGANTGELFF.

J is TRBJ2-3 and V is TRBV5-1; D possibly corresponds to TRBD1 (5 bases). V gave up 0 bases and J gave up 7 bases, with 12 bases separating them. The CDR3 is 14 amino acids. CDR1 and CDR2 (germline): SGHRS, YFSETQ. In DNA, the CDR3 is TGCGCCAGCAGCTTGGTTGGGGCTTCCTATACGCAGTATTTT. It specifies CASSLVGASYTQYF. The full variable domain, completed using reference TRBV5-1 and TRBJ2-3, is KAGVTQTPRYLIKTRGQQVTLSCSPISGHRSVSWYQQTPGQGLQFLFEYFSETQRNKGNFPGRFSGRQFSNSRSEMNVSTLELGDSALYLCASSLVGASYTQYFGPGTRLTVL.

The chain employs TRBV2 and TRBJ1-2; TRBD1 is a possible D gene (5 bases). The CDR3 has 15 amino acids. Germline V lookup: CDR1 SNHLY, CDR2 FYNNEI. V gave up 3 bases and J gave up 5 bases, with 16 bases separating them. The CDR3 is CASSDGFDSVYGYTF. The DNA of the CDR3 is TGTGCCAGCAGTGATGGATTCGACAGTGTTTATGGCTACACCTTC.

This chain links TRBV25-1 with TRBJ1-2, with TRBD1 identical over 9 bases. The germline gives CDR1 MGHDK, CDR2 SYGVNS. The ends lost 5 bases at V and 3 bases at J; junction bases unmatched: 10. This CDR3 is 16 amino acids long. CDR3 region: CASSKRQGEGDYGYTF. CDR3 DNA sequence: TGTGCCAGCAGTAAGCGACAGGGGGAAGGGGACTATGGCTACACCTTC.

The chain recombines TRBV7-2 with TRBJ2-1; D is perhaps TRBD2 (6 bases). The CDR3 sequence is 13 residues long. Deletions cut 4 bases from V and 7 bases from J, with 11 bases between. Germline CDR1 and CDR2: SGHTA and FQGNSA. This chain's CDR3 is CASSSYLANEQFF. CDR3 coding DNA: TGTGCCAGCAGCTCTTATCTAGCGAATGAGCAGTTCTTC.